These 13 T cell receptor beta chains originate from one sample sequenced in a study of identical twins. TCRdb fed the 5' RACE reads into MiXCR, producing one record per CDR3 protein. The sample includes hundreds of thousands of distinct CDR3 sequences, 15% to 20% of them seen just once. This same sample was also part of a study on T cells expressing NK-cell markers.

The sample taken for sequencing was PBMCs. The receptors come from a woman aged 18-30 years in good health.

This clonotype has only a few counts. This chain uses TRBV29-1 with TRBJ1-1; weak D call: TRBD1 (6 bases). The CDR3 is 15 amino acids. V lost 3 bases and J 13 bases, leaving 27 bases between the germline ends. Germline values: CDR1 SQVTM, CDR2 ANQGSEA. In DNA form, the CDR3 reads TGCAGCGTTGATACCGGGGGCAGCACGATAAGGCCCCGTTTCTTT. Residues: CSVDTGGSTIRPRFF.

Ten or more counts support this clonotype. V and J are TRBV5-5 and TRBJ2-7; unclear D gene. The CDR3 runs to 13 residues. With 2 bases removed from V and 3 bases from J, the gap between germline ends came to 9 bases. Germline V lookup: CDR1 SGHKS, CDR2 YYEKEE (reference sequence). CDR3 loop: CASSLSPVYEQYF. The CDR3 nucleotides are TGTGCCAGCAGCTTAAGTCCAGTCTACGAGCAGTACTTC. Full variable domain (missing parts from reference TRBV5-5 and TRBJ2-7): DAGVTQSPTHLIKTRGQQVTLRCSPISGHKSVSWYQQVLGQGPQFIFQYYEKEERGRGNFPDRFSARQFPNYSSELNVNALLLGDSALYLCASSLSPVYEQYFGPGTRLTVT.

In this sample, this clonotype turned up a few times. The CDR3: CASSRNPGTSVYEQYF. DNA for the CDR3: TGTGCCAGCAGCCGTAACCCCGGGACTAGCGTCTACGAGCAGTACTTC. The chain carries TRBV4-2 and TRBJ2-7, with TRBD2 identical over 10 bases. Losses at the gene ends were 4 bases for V and 3 bases for J; bases not matched to a gene: 9. The germline CDR1 and CDR2 sequences are LGHNA and YNFKEQ. This CDR3 is 16 amino acids long.

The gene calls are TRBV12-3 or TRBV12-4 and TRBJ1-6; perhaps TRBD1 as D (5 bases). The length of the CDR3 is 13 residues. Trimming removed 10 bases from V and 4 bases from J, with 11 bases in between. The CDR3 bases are TGTGCCACCTCCCCAGGGTATAATTCACCCCTCCACTTT. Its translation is CATSPGYNSPLHF.

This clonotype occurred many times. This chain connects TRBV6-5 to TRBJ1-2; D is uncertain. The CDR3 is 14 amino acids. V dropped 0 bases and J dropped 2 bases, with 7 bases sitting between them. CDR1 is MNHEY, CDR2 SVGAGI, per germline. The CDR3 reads CASSYSAGNYGYTF. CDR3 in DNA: TGTGCCAGCAGTTACTCGGCGGGAAACTATGGCTACACCTTC.

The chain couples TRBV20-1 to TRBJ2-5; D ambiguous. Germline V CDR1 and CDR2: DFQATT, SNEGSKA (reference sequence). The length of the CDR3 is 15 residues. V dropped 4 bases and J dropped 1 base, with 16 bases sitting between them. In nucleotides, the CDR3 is TGCAGTGCTAAAGGGCGACCTGAAGGCCAAGAGACCCAGTACTTC. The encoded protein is CSAKGRPEGQETQYF.

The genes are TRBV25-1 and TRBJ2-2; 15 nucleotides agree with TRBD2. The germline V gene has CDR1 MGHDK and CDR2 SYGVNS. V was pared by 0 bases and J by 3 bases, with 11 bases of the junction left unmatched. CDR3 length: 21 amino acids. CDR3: CASSEYGAGLAGGPDTGELFF. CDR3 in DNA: TGTGCCAGCAGTGAATATGGGGCCGGACTAGCGGGAGGGCCGGACACCGGGGAGCTGTTTTTT.

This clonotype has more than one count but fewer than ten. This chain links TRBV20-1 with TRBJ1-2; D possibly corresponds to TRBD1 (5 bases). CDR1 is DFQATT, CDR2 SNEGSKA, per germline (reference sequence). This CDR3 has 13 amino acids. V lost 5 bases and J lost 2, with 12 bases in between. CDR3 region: CSAWGRVNYGYTF. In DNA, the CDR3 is TGCAGTGCTTGGGGGAGGGTAAACTATGGCTACACCTTC.

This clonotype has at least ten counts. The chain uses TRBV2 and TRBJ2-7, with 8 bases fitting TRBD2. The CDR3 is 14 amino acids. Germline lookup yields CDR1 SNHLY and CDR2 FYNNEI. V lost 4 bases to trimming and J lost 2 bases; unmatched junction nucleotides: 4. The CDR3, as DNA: TGTGCCAGCAGTGCGGGGGGGACACCCTACGAGCAGTACTTC. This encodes CASSAGGTPYEQYF.

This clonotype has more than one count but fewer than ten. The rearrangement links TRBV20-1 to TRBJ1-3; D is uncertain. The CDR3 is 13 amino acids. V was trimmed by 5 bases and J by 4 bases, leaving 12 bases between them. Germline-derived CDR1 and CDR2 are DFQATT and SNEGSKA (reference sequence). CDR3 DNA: TGCAGTGCTTGGCTCAGGTCAGGAAACACCATATATTTT. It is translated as CSAWLRSGNTIYF.

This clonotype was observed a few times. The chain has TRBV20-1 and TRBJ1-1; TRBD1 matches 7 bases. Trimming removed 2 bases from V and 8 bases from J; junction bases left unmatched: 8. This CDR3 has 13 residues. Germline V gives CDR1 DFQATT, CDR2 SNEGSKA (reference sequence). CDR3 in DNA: TGCAGTGCTAGACAGGGGGTTTTGGTCGAAGCTTTCTTT. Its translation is CSARQGVLVEAFF.

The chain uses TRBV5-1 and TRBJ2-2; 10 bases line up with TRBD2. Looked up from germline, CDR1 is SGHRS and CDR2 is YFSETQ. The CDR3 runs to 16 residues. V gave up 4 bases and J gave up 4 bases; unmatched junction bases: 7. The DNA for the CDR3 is TGCGCCAGCAGCCCCCCAGCGGGAGGGGGCACCGGGGAGCTGTTTTTT. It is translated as CASSPPAGGGTGELFF.

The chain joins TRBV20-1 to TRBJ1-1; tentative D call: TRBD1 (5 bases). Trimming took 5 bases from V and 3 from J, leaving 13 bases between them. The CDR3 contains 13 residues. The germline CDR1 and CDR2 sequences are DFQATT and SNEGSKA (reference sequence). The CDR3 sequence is CSAGRGGDTEAFF. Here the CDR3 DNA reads TGCAGTGCTGGACGGGGCGGTGACACTGAAGCTTTCTTT.